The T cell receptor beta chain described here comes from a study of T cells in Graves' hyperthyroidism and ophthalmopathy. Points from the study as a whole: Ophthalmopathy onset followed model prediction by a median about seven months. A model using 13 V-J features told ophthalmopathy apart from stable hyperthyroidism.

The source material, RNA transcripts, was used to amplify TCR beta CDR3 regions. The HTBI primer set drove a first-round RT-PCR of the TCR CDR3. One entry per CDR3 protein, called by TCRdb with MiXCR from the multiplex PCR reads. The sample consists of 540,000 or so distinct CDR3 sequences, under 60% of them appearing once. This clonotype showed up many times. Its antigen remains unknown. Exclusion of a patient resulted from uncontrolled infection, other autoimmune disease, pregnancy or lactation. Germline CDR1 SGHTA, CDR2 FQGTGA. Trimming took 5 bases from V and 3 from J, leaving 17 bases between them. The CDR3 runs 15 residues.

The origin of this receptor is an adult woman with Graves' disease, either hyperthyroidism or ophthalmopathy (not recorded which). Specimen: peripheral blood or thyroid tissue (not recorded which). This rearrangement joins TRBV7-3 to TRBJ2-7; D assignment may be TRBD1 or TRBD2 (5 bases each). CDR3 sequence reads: CASSMTGTADYEQYF. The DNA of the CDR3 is TGTGCCAGCAGCATGACCGGGACCGCCGACTACGAGCAGTACTTC. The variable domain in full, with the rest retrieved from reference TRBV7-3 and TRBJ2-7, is GAGVSQTPSNKVTEKGKYVELRCDPISGHTALYWYRQSLGQGPEFLIYFQGTGAADDSGLPNDRFFAVRPEGSVSTLKIQRTERGDSAVYLCASSMTGTADYEQYFGPGTRLTVT.